Presented here are 22 T cell receptor beta chains from one specimen sequenced in a study of beta chain features in type 1 diabetes. These receptors lack a known antigen. Isolated RNA was reverse transcribed in full, so expressed TCRB transcripts were sequenced. Repertoires were generated with immunoSEQ multiplex PCR, while TCRdb's copy carries only in-frame clones and drops some. Among 150,000 to 200,000 clones listed, approximately 62% were seen once. Study-level points and caveats: TCRB CDR3s from Type 1 diabetes patients were moderately but significantly shorter in all four CD4+ subsets.

The sequenced material came from naive CD4+ T cells from blood. The receptor set was obtained from a man aged 30 to 45 with type 1 diabetes.

This clone has more than one count but fewer than ten. J is TRBJ2-5 and V is TRBV30, with 7 nucleotides matching TRBD1. The DNA end is a closer match to TRBJ2-7, so the J assignment may be wrong. This CDR3 has 12 amino acids. CDR1 and CDR2 from the germline V gene are GTSNPN and SVGIG (reference sequence). DNA of the CDR3: TGTGCCTGGAGTAGACAGGGCTACGAGCAGTACTTC. This codes for CAWSRQGYEQYF.

This clone appeared a few times. The chain couples TRBV11-2 to TRBJ2-7; possibly TRBD1 for D (5 bases). CDR1 and CDR2 (germline): SGHAT, FQNNGV. The CDR3 totals 13 residues. The V and J ends lost 2 bases and 4 bases respectively, with 9 bases between them. The DNA for the CDR3 is TGTGCCAGCAGCTTACAAGGGGTGTACGAGCAGTACTTC. It is translated as CASSLQGVYEQYF.

This chain uses TRBV27 with TRBJ2-7; D gene ambiguous. This CDR3 contains 14 residues. V dropped 3 bases and J dropped 0 bases, with 9 bases sitting between them. Germline V lookup: CDR1 MNHEY, CDR2 SMNVEV (reference sequence). DNA of the CDR3: TGTGCCAGCAGTTTGGTCAAGAGCTCCTACGAGCAGTACTTC. This translates into CASSLVKSSYEQYF.

The chain employs TRBV11-2 and TRBJ2-1; D unresolved. Germline V CDR1 and CDR2: SGHAT, FQNNGV. Between the trimmed V and J ends, which lost 1 base and 5 bases, there was a span of 15 bases. The CDR3 sequence is 16 residues long. CDR3 loop: CASSLGFNWANNEQFF. The CDR3 DNA reads as TGTGCCAGCAGCTTAGGTTTCAATTGGGCCAACAATGAGCAGTTCTTC.

V gene TRBV6-5 combines with J gene TRBJ2-6; D is unclear. Germline V gene sequence: CDR1 MNHEY, CDR2 SVGAGI. V was trimmed by 5 bases and J by 1 base, leaving 9 bases between them. The CDR3 loop spans 15 amino acids. For the CDR3, the DNA is TGTGCCAGCAGTCCGCCCGGGTCTGGGGCCAACGTCCTGACTTTC. As protein: CASSPPGSGANVLTF.

The chain is built from TRBV29-1 and TRBJ2-3, with D tentatively TRBD1 or TRBD2 (6 bases each). The germline V gene encodes CDR1 SQVTM and CDR2 ANQGSEA. Trimming took off 3 bases at V and 0 bases at J, with 10 bases between the two ends. The CDR3 extends over 14 amino acids. The DNA for the CDR3 is TGCAGCGTTGACGGGGGCCTTAGCACAGATACGCAGTATTTT. It yields the protein CSVDGGLSTDTQYF.

The rearrangement joins TRBV18 to TRBJ2-4, with unresolved D. The CDR3 totals 13 residues. The germline V gene encodes CDR1 KGHSH and CDR2 LQKENI. V was trimmed by 5 bases and J by 3 bases, leaving 8 bases between them. The CDR3 loop reads CASSFLDKNIQYF. Written as DNA, the CDR3 is TGTGCCAGCTCATTTCTGGACAAAAACATTCAGTACTTC. Full variable domain (rest looked up from reference TRBV18 and TRBJ2-4): NAGVMQNPRHLVRRRGQEARLRCSPMKGHSHVYWYRQLPEEGLKFMVYLQKENIIDESGMPKERFSAEFPKEGPSILRIQQVVRGDSAAYFCASSFLDKNIQYFGAGTRLSVL.

The genes are TRBV30 and TRBJ1-6, with TRBD1 as a possible D gene (6 bases). The V gene lost 3 bases and the J gene lost 7 bases, with 10 bases spanning the gap. The CDR3 is 13 amino acids. Germline V gene data show CDR1 as GTSNPN and CDR2 as SVGIG (reference sequence). The CDR3 coding sequence is TGTGCCTGGAGGGGACAACCGAATTCACCCCTCCACTTT. This codes for CAWRGQPNSPLHF.

This clone was recorded once. V usage is TRBV13 and J usage is TRBJ2-7, with a possible D match to TRBD2 (6 bases). Trimming removed 1 base at V and 6 bases at J, with 13 bases between. This CDR3 comprises 14 residues. Germline V gives CDR1 PRHDT, CDR2 FYEKMQ (reference sequence). CDR3 nucleotide sequence: TGTGCCAGCAGCTTAGATCCGGGGGTTGGCGAGCAGTACTTC. The encoded protein is CASSLDPGVGEQYF.

The chain employs TRBV5-1 and TRBJ2-7; 8 bases are shared with TRBD1. Germline-derived CDR1 and CDR2 are SGHRS and YFSETQ. V trimming: 3 bases; J trimming: 3 bases; junction bases outside the gene matches: 5. The CDR3 spans 14 residues. CDR3 sequence: CASSSTGGNYEQYF. Written as DNA, the CDR3 is TGCGCCAGCAGCTCTACAGGGGGAAACTACGAGCAGTACTTC.

The genes are TRBV7-2 and TRBJ1-4; D is ambiguous. The CDR3 spans 15 residues. Trimming shortened V by 1 base and J by 4 bases, and 10 bases separated the two germline ends. The germline CDR1 and CDR2 sequences are SGHTA and FQGNSA. CDR3 DNA: TGTGCCAGCAGCTTAGTTCGCGACTATAATGAAAAACTGTTTTTT. Amino acid sequence: CASSLVRDYNEKLFF.

This chain connects TRBV10-3 to TRBJ2-1, with 9 bases fitting TRBD2. The germline CDR1 and CDR2 sequences are ENHRY and SYGVKD. V lost 6 bases to trimming and J lost 8 bases; unmatched junction nucleotides: 5. This CDR3 spans 13 amino acids. CDR3 nucleotides: TGTGCCATCAGGAGCGGGGGGCAGGATGAGCAGTTCTTC. Translation gives CAIRSGGQDEQFF.

The chain joins TRBV30 to TRBJ2-3, with 8 bases identical to TRBD1. The J segment lost 0 bases and the V segment lost 0 bases, leaving 5 bases of the junction unmatched. CDR3 length equals 16 residues. Germline CDR1 and CDR2: GTSNPN and SVGIG (reference sequence). The CDR3 region is CAWSVLGQGSTDTQYF. In nucleotides, the CDR3 is TGTGCCTGGAGTGTACTCGGACAGGGTAGCACAGATACGCAGTATTTT.

J is TRBJ2-7 and V is TRBV9, with D maybe TRBD1 (5 bases). Trimming removed 0 bases from V and 7 bases from J, with 14 bases in between. This CDR3 comprises 14 residues. The germline V gene encodes CDR1 SGDLS and CDR2 YYNGEE. The DNA of the CDR3 is TGTGCCAGCAGCGTAGGACAGAGCTTTGGGGAGCAGTACTTC. It codes for CASSVGQSFGEQYF. Based on the CDR3 plus reference TRBV9 and TRBJ2-7, the full variable domain is DSGVTQTPKHLITATGQRVTLRCSPRSGDLSVYWYQQSLDQGLQFLIQYYNGEERAKGNILERFSAQQFPDLHSELNLSSLELGDSALYFCASSVGQSFGEQYFGPGTRLTVT.

The chain recombines TRBV30 with TRBJ2-3; D not certain. Germline lookup yields CDR1 GTSNPN and CDR2 SVGIG (reference sequence). This CDR3 region has 14 residues. Trimming removed 5 bases from V and 3 bases from J, with 15 bases in between. CDR3 protein: CAWGRASLTDTQYF. The DNA of the CDR3 is TGTGCCTGGGGCCGGGCTAGTTTGACAGATACGCAGTATTTT.

This clone has only a few counts. DNA of the CDR3: TGTGCCAGCAGTGAATCTGGCGGATCCTACGAGCAGTACTTC. The encoded protein is CASSESGGSYEQYF. This sequence joins TRBV25-1 and TRBJ2-7, with D hard to call. Per the germline V gene, CDR1 is MGHDK and CDR2 is SYGVNS. This CDR3 contains 14 residues. The V and J ends lost 1 base and 1 base respectively, with 8 bases between them.

In its sample, this clone was seen a few times. The rearrangement links TRBV7-2 to TRBJ2-7; 8 nucleotides line up with TRBD1. The V gene end was trimmed by 5 bases and the J gene end by 0 bases; junction bases not matched to a gene: 6. The CDR3 consists of 15 residues. Per germline, CDR1 SGHTA and CDR2 FQGNSA. The CDR3 sequence is CASSADRASSYEQYF. CDR3 nucleotide sequence: TGTGCCAGCAGCGCGGACAGGGCTAGCTCCTACGAGCAGTACTTC.

This clone occurred a few times. The chain couples TRBV11-2 to TRBJ2-6; unclear D gene. The germline gives CDR1 SGHAT, CDR2 FQNNGV. The CDR3 has 14 amino acids. Trimming pared 5 bases from V and 0 bases from J, leaving 5 bases between. The CDR3 sequence is CASSHNSGANVLTF. CDR3 DNA sequence: TGTGCCAGCAGCCACAACTCTGGGGCCAACGTCCTGACTTTC. Drawing the rest from reference TRBV11-2 and TRBJ2-6, the complete variable domain is EAGVAQSPRYKIIEKRQSVAFWCNPISGHATLYWYQQILGQGPKLLIQFQNNGVVDDSQLPKDRFSAERLKGVDSTLKIQPAKLEDSAVYLCASSHNSGANVLTFGAGSRLTVL.

The V call is TRBV25-1, the J call TRBJ2-7, with 7 bases fitting TRBD1. The trim removed 6 bases at V and 0 bases at J, leaving 5 bases unmatched. The length of the CDR3 is 14 residues. Germline-derived CDR1 and CDR2 are MGHDK and SYGVNS. CDR3 sequence: CASRGTEYSYEQYF. Here the CDR3 DNA reads TGTGCCAGCAGAGGGACAGAGTACTCCTACGAGCAGTACTTC.

The chain couples TRBV9 to TRBJ2-3, with D unclear. This CDR3 spans 11 amino acids. Germline CDR1 reads SGDLS; CDR2 reads YYNGEE. The V end lost 3 bases, the J end lost 6 bases, and 5 bases lay between the germline ends. DNA of the CDR3: TGTGCCAGCAGCGGCCGTGATACGCAGTATTTT. It yields the protein CASSGRDTQYF. The complete variable domain, with remaining parts taken from reference TRBV9 and TRBJ2-3, reads DSGVTQTPKHLITATGQRVTLRCSPRSGDLSVYWYQQSLDQGLQFLIQYYNGEERAKGNILERFSAQQFPDLHSELNLSSLELGDSALYFCASSGRDTQYFGPGTRLTVL.

The chain joins TRBV7-9 to TRBJ1-1; weak D call: TRBD1 (5 bases). Germline lookup yields CDR1 SEHNR and CDR2 FQNEAQ (reference sequence). The CDR3 extends over 13 amino acids. V lost 5 bases and J lost 8, with 15 bases in between. CDR3 loop: CASSQQETTEAFF. In DNA, the CDR3 is TGTGCCAGCAGCCAACAGGAAACTACGGAAGCTTTCTTT.

This clone has a handful of counts. This CDR3 is also generated by other DNA sequences in the sample. The DNA of the CDR3 is TGTGCCTGGAGTGTGGTTGGGGAAAAACTGTTTTTT. Its translation: CAWSVVGEKLFF. The chain recombines TRBV30 with TRBJ1-4; D is unclear. This CDR3 spans 12 amino acids. Trimming removed 0 bases from V and 8 bases from J, with 7 bases in between. Germline V gives CDR1 GTSNPN, CDR2 SVGIG (reference sequence).